Listed below are T cell receptor beta chains from one sample, sequenced in a study of chemoradiotherapy in HPV16-positive cancers. Profiling relied on immunoSEQ multiplex PCR, and the TCRdb table lists in-frame clones only, not all of them. The sample holds about 8,900 clones, about 85% seen once. The sample consisted of tumor tissue, taken from a patient who underwent chemoradiotherapy. The source of these receptors is a human donor with HPV-associated anogenital cancer. Each CDR3 is given with its conserved first and last residue. D genes are given only for firm matches. Clone size is not always given. Where it is, it says once, few, many or a class for expanded clones.

v_gene	abundance	len	d_gene	j_gene	CDR3aa	CDR3nt
TRBV5-1	NA	15	NA	TRBJ2-5	CASSLEAREVETQYF	TGCGCCAGCAGCTTGGAGGCCAGGGAGGTAGAGACCCAGTACTTC
TRBV10-2	few	13	NA	TRBJ2-1	CASRQGGRNEQFF	TGCGCCAGCAGGCAGGGTGGAAGGAATGAGCAGTTCTTC
TRBV19	NA	13	NA	TRBJ1-5	CASKGPQGRPQHF	TGTGCCAGTAAGGGCCCCCAAGGACGGCCCCAGCATTTT
TRBV12-5	NA	13	TRBD1	TRBJ2-7	CASGFRGQVRQYF	TGTGCTAGTGGTTTCCGCGGACAGGTTAGGCAGTACTTC
TRBV5-1	NA	15	TRBD2	TRBJ2-7	CASSSLAGGSYEQYF	TGCGCCAGCAGCTCCCTAGCGGGAGGCTCCTACGAGCAGTACTTC
TRBV27	NA	16	TRBD1	TRBJ2-2	CASSLPQGGNTGELFF	TGTGCCAGCAGTTTGCCACAGGGGGGTAACACCGGGGAGCTGTTTTTT
TRBV7-3	NA	13	NA	TRBJ1-6	CASSRDGNSPLHF	TGTGCCAGCAGCCGGGACGGCAATTCACCCCTCCACTTT
TRBV11-3	NA	15	NA	TRBJ2-7	CASSLKFGTLYEQYF	TGTGCCAGCAGCTTAAAATTCGGGACACTCTACGAGCAGTACTTC
TRBV6-1	NA	16	NA	TRBJ2-3	CASSVERGLGADTQYF	TGTGCCAGCAGTGTCGAGCGCGGATTAGGGGCAGATACGCAGTATTTT
TRBV5-6	few	18	TRBD2	TRBJ2-7	CASSYGPASGSPSGPQYF	TGTGCCAGCAGTTATGGACCTGCTAGCGGGAGTCCTTCTGGGCCGCAGTACTTC
TRBV19	NA	14	NA	TRBJ2-2	CASSIQLGTGELFF	TGTGCCAGTAGTATACAACTGGGGACCGGGGAGCTGTTTTTT
TRBV11-3	NA	17	TRBD2	TRBJ2-2	CASTLLAGASLTGELFF	TGTGCCAGCACACTACTAGCGGGGGCCTCGCTCACCGGGGAGCTGTTTTTT
TRBV5-6	NA	15	NA	TRBJ2-1	CASSLRGILYNEQFF	TGTGCCAGCAGCTTAAGAGGTATTCTCTACAATGAGCAGTTCTTC
TRBV9	NA	17	TRBD2	TRBJ2-1	CASSVDPLAGVLNEQFF	TGTGCCAGCAGCGTAGATCCCCTAGCGGGAGTCCTCAATGAGCAGTTCTTC
TRBV19	NA	13	NA	TRBJ2-5	CASSIRRQETQYF	TGTGCCAGTAGTATCCGCCGACAAGAGACCCAGTACTTC
TRBV11-3	NA	12	NA	TRBJ2-7	CASGGDSYEQYF	TGTGCCAGCGGTGGCGACTCCTACGAGCAGTACTTC
TRBV28	NA	15	NA	TRBJ2-4	CASSPVALAKNIQYF	TGTGCCAGCAGCCCGGTGGCCCTAGCCAAAAACATTCAGTACTTC
TRBV6-4	once	15	TRBD2	TRBJ2-1	CASSPLAGATTEQFF	TGTGCCAGCAGTCCGCTAGCGGGAGCGACAACTGAGCAGTTCTTC
TRBV27	NA	13	NA	TRBJ2-3	CASSPQSGYTQYF	TGTGCCAGCAGTCCCCAGAGCGGGTATACGCAGTATTTT
TRBV5-1	once	15	NA	TRBJ1-1	CASSLSSRGDTEAFF	TGCGCCAGCAGCTTGTCGAGCCGGGGGGACACTGAAGCTTTCTTT
TRBV7-9	NA	15	TRBD1	TRBJ1-1	CASSYKGQVNTEAFF	TGTGCCAGCAGCTACAAAGGACAGGTGAACACTGAAGCTTTCTTT
TRBV19	once	15	TRBD2	TRBJ2-1	CASSIGLAWVNEQFF	TGTGCCAGTAGTATCGGACTAGCTTGGGTGAATGAGCAGTTCTTC
TRBV2	NA	13	NA	TRBJ2-2	CASSVQGTGELFF	TGTGCCAGCAGTGTTCAGGGGACCGGGGAGCTGTTTTTT
TRBV28	NA	9	NA	TRBJ1-1	CAERGKAFF	TGTGCCGAGAGGGGCAAAGCTTTCTTT
TRBV5-1	NA	13	NA	TRBJ2-7	CASSLEFPYEQYF	TGCGCCAGCAGCTTGGAGTTCCCCTACGAGCAGTACTTC
TRBV27	NA	16	TRBD2	TRBJ2-7	CASSPLAGGSSYEQYF	TGTGCCAGCAGTCCACTAGCGGGGGGGAGCTCCTACGAGCAGTACTTC
TRBV7-9	NA	16	TRBD2	TRBJ2-1	CASSQRLAGVIYEQFF	TGTGCCAGCAGCCAAAGACTAGCGGGAGTGATCTATGAGCAGTTCTTC
TRBV9	few	14	NA	TRBJ2-7	CASSIEGGPYEQYF	TGTGCCAGCAGCATCGAAGGGGGACCCTACGAGCAGTACTTC
TRBV7-6	NA	15	NA	TRBJ2-3	CASSLADNLADTQYF	TGTGCCAGCAGCTTAGCGGACAATCTGGCAGATACGCAGTATTTT
TRBV9	NA	16	TRBD2	TRBJ2-1	CASSVAILAGDNEQFF	TGTGCCAGCAGCGTAGCTATACTAGCGGGAGACAATGAGCAGTTCTTC
TRBV2	NA	16	NA	TRBJ1-1	CASSEARGWGNTEAFF	TGTGCCAGCAGTGAAGCGCGTGGGTGGGGGAACACTGAAGCTTTCTTT
TRBV9	NA	16	TRBD2	TRBJ2-3	CASSVALAGGADTQYF	TGTGCCAGCAGCGTCGCGTTAGCGGGGGGTGCAGATACGCAGTATTTT